This T cell receptor beta chain was observed in a study of CD4 T cells in relation to SARS-CoV-2 and coronaviruses. Details on this clone: Its antigen is still unknown.

The protocol was immunoSEQ multiplex PCR, while the TCRdb copy is restricted to in-frame clones and leaves out a portion. The repertoire includes about 21,000 clones, approximately 82% of them detected once, and roughly 17% sits in the top ten. CD4+ T cells from unexposed donors were obtained before the COVID-19 pandemic (2011-2018). CD4+ T cells were isolated from the cells after about ten days of culture. Cultures held 1.5 million to 2.5 million PBMCs per well with around 9.8 IU/ml IL-2. CDR1 and CDR2 from the germline V gene are MNHEY and SMNVEV (reference sequence). Trimming removed 5 bases at V and 1 base at J, with 12 bases between. The CDR3 length is 15 residues.

The TCR comes from a human donor in good health. The sequenced material came from CD4+ T cells from PBMCs, cultured in vitro. The gene calls are TRBV27 and TRBJ1-5, with D possibly being TRBD1 (5 bases). This CDR3 reads CASSTTGLSNQPQHF. The CDR3 nucleotides read TGTGCCAGCAGTACTACAGGTTTGAGCAATCAGCCCCAGCATTTT.